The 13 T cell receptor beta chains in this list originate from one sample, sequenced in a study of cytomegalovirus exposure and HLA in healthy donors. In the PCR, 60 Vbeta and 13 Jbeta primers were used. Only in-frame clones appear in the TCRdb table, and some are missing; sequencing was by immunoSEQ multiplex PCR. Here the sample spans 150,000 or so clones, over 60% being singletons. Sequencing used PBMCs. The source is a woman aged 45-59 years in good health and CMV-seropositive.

CDR3 in amino acids: CASSYGAGGSYEQYF. The DNA for the CDR3 is TGTGCCAGCAGTTACGGTGCAGGGGGAAGCTACGAGCAGTACTTC. The V call is TRBV6-5, the J call TRBJ2-7, with 7 bases matching TRBD1. The CDR3 is made up of 15 amino acids. The germline V gene encodes CDR1 MNHEY and CDR2 SVGAGI. Germline trimming cut 2 bases from V and 3 bases from J; bases unmatched to any gene: 7.

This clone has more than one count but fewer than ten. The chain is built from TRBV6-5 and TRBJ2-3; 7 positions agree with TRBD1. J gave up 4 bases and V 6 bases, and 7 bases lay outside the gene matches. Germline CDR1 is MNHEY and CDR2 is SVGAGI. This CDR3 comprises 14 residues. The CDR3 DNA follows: TGTGCCAGCAGCTGGGACAGCAAGGCAGATACGCAGTATTTT. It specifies CASSWDSKADTQYF.

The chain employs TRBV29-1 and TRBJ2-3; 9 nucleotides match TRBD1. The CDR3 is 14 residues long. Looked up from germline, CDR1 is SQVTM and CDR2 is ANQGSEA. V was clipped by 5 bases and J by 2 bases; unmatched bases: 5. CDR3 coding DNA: TGCAGCGTTCCTAGGACAGGGGTCACAGATACGCAGTATTTT. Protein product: CSVPRTGVTDTQYF.

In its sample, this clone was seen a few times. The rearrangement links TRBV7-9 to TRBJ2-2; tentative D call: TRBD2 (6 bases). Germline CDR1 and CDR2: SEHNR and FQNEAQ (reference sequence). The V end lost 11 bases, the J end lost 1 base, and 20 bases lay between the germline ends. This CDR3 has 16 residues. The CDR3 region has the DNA TGTGCCTCCCCCCGGACTACCGCTCTGAACACCGGGGAGCTGTTTTTT. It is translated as CASPRTTALNTGELFF.

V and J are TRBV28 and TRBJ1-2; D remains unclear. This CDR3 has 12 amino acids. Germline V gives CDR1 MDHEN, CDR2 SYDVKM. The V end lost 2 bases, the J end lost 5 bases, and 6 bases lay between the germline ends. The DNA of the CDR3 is TGTGCCAGCAGTTTAAGGGAGTATGGCTACACCTTC. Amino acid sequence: CASSLREYGYTF.

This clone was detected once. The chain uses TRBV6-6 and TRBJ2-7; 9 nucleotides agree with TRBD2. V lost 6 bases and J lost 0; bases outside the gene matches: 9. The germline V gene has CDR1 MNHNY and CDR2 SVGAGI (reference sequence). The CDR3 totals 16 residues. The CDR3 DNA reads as TGTGCCAGCAGGCAAAACGCGGGAGGGAGCTCCTACGAGCAGTACTTC. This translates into CASRQNAGGSSYEQYF.

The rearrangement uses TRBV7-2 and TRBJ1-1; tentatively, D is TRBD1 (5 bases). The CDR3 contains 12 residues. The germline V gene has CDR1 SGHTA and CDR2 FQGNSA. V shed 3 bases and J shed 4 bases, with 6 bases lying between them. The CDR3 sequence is CASSFTGTEAFF. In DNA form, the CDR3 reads TGTGCCAGCAGCTTTACAGGCACTGAAGCTTTCTTT.

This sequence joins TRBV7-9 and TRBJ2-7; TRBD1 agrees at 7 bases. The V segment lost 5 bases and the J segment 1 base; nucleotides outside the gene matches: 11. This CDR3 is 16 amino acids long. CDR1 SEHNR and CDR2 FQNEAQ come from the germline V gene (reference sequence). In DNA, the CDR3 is TGTGCCAGCAGCCCCCCCGGACAGGAGAAATCCTACGAGCAGTACTTC. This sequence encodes CASSPPGQEKSYEQYF.

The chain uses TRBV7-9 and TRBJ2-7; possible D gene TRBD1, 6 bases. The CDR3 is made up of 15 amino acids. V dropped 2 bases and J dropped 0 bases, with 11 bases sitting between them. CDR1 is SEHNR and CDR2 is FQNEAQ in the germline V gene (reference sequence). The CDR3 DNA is TGTGCCAGCAGCTTATCAGGGGCCCTCTCCTACGAGCAGTACTTC. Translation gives CASSLSGALSYEQYF.

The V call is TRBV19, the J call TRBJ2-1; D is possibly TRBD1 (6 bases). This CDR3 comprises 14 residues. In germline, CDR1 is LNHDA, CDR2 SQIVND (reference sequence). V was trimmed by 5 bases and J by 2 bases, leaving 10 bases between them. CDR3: CASSRTAPYNEQFF. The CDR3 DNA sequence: TGTGCCAGTAGTCGGACAGCGCCCTACAATGAGCAGTTCTTC.

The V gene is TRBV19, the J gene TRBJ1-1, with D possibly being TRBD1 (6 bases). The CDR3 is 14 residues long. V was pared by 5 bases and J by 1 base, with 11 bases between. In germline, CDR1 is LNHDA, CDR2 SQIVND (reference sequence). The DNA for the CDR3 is TGTGCCAGTAGTTCGCAGGGACAGAACACTGAAGCTTTCTTT. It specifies CASSSQGQNTEAFF.

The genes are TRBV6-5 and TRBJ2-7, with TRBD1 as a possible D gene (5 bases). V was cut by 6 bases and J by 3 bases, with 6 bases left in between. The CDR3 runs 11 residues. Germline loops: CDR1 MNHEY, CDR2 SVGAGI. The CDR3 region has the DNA TGTGCCAGCAGGGGGCTCTACGAGCAGTACTTC. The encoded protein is CASRGLYEQYF.

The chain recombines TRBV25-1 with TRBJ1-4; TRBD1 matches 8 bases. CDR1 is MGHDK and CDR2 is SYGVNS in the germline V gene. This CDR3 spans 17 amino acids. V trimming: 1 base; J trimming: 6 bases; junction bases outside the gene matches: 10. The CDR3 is CASSEFGDSRGHEKLFF. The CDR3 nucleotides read TGTGCCAGCAGTGAATTCGGGGATAGCAGGGGGCATGAAAAACTGTTTTTT.